The T cell receptor (beta chain) under discussion was sequenced for a study of patients and donors after allogeneic stem cell transplantation. CDR1 SGHNT and CDR2 YYREEE come from the germline V gene (reference sequence). This CDR3 region has 14 residues. Trimming pared 1 base from V and 5 bases from J, leaving 13 bases between. One entry per CDR3 protein results from TCRdb running MiXCR on the RT-PCR reads. The data show about a million distinct CDR3 sequences, around 17% seen once. The source material was blood, either unsorted or a sorted T cell fraction (not recorded which). V gene TRBV5-4 combines with J gene TRBJ2-7, with TRBD2 as a possible D gene (5 bases). This sequence was found in a human donor who was either an allogeneic HSCT recipient or a stem cell or donor lymphocyte infusion donor (not recorded which). It is not recorded whose cells these are; they may come from a transplant donor. The CDR3 reads CASSLLGGSDEQYF. CDR3 DNA: TGTGCCAGCAGCTTGTTAGGAGGATCGGACGAGCAGTACTTC.